Listed below are T cell receptor beta chains from one sample, sequenced in a study of blood T cell repertoires in COVID-19. TCRdb's table, derived via immunoSEQ multiplex PCR, lists solely in-frame clones and lacks some. This table has about 5,000 clones, more than 70% appearing once. Sequencing was carried out using peripheral blood. These receptors were obtained from a man between 65 and 80 years old with COVID-19, enrolled during active disease. The CDR3 runs from the conserved cysteine through the conserved F or W. The D gene is left open where the match is weak. A row's size may be missing; if present it is once, few, many or a size class.

j_call d_call v_call clone_size cdr3_nt cdr3_aa
TRBJ2-3 NA TRBV3-1/TRBV3-2 NA TGTGCCAGCAGCCAAGATCGTATCCCCACAGATACGCAGTATTTT CASSQDRIPTDTQYF
TRBJ1-3 NA TRBV7-9 few TGTGCCAGCAGTCTACAGCAACCTGGAAACACCATATATTTT CASSLQQPGNTIYF
TRBJ2-2 TRBD2 TRBV27 NA TGTGCCAGCAGTCCCCTTTCGGTAGCGGGAGGGCCCGGGGAGCTGTTTTTT CASSPLSVAGGPGELFF
TRBJ1-6 NA TRBV7-9 few TGTGCCAGCAGCTGGAGTCAGCCGAATTCACCCCTCCACTTT CASSWSQPNSPLHF
TRBJ1-1 NA TRBV3-1/TRBV3-2 NA TGTGCCAGCCGAGGGGGAACTGAAGCTTTCTTT CASRGGTEAFF
TRBJ2-7 NA TRBV5-5 NA TGTGCCAGCAGCCCGGCGTGGGGAGGGGGATACGAGCAGTACTTC CASSPAWGGGYEQYF
TRBJ1-4 TRBD1 TRBV2 NA TGTGCCAGCAGTCCGGACAGGGCGGTAAGGGAAAAACTGTTTTTT CASSPDRAVREKLFF
TRBJ1-1 NA TRBV18 NA TGTGCCAGCTCACCTATGGGAGGGTGGACTGAAGCTTTCTTT CASSPMGGWTEAFF
TRBJ2-7 NA TRBV27 few TGTGCCAGCAGTTTAAAGGGTGGCAGGGTATACGAGCAGTACTTC CASSLKGGRVYEQYF
TRBJ2-1 NA TRBV2 NA TGTGCCGGCAGGGTGGAGCATGAGCAGTTCTTC CAGRVEHEQFF
TRBJ2-7 TRBD1 TRBV4-2 NA TGTGCCAGCAGCCAAGTCTTAGTGGGACAGGGGGTCTACGAGCAGTACTTC CASSQVLVGQGVYEQYF
TRBJ1-2 NA TRBV7-9 NA TGTGCCAGCAGCTTAGACGGGGGATCGGGCGGCTACACCTTC CASSLDGGSGGYTF
TRBJ2-7 NA TRBV7-9 NA TGTGCCAGCAGCTTAGGGGTAGCGGCGACTTACGAGCAGTACTTC CASSLGVAATYEQYF
TRBJ1-1 NA TRBV5-1 NA TGCGCCAGCAGCTTGGCAGGGGAAGCTTTCTTT CASSLAGEAFF
TRBJ2-2 NA TRBV19 once TGTGCCAGTAGTTGGGGGGCCGGGGAGCTGTTTTTT CASSWGAGELFF
TRBJ1-4 NA TRBV19 large TGTGCCAGTAGTCATGGGGCCTTCGAAAAACTGTTTTTT CASSHGAFEKLFF
TRBJ2-7 NA TRBV6-5 NA TGTGCCAGCAGTTACTCATTCGGGACAAAGGGGAATAAGCAGTACTTC CASSYSFGTKGNKQYF
TRBJ2-2 NA TRBV24-1 NA TGTGCCACCAGTGATCACAGGGTGAACACCGGGGAGCTGTTTTTT CATSDHRVNTGELFF